These T cell receptor beta chains were read from a single sample in a study of T cells in localized non-small cell lung cancer. Libraries were prepared by immunoSEQ multiplex PCR; TCRdb keeps only in-frame clonotypes and omits some of them. The sample has tens of thousands of clones, around 90% seen once; the top ten hold 15%. Sequenced material: peripheral blood, taken before any cancer treatment. Every receptor here comes from a man between 40 and 75 years old with stage I squamous cell lung carcinoma. CDR3s include the opening cysteine and the closing phenylalanine or tryptophan.

V,CDR3
TRBV28,CASSLWISGNTIYF
TRBV2,CARRGPGGLGAGANVLTF
TRBV20-1,CSASGGDTQYF
TRBV29-1,CSVDFQGTDTQYF
TRBV11-3,CASSLGGSPTYNEQFF
TRBV12-2,CASRLAHETREQYF
TRBV19,CASRSGVGTISTDTQYF
TRBV7-2,CASSSGGVGRGYTF
TRBV7-2,CASSQDSSNQPQHF
TRBV5-4,CASSLDGAGDQPQHF